The 30 T cell receptor beta chains below all came from one sample that was sequenced in a study of molecular identifiers for immune sequencing clone quantification. MiXCR was run by TCRdb on the PCR reads, yielding one entry per CDR3 protein. The sample includes over 600,000 distinct CDR3 sequences, 20% of them seen just once. The specimen was naive CD8+ T cells from blood, with Jurkat cell RNA spiked in. Subset: FACS-sorted CD8+CD4-CCR7+CD45RA+ naive T cells. These TCRs come from a human donor in good health. Some libraries in this study had Jurkat cell RNA spiked in.

In this sample, this clonotype turned up a few times. This chain uses TRBV15 with TRBJ2-7; D remains unclear. Trimming stripped 0 bases from V and 2 bases from J, with 11 bases between. Looked up from germline, CDR1 is LNHNV and CDR2 is YYDKDF (reference sequence). The CDR3 is 15 amino acids. The chain's CDR3 is CATSRDSVEPYEQYF. The CDR3 region has the DNA TGTGCCACCAGCAGAGATTCCGTGGAACCCTACGAGCAGTACTTC.

The chain recombines TRBV12-3 or TRBV12-4 with TRBJ2-7; the D gene is possibly TRBD2 (6 bases). The V gene lost 6 bases and the J gene lost 5 bases, with 17 bases spanning the gap. CDR3 length equals 14 residues. The CDR3 DNA sequence: TGTGCCAGCAGCACCCGACCCGGCGGGAACGAGCAGTACTTC. It codes for CASSTRPGGNEQYF.

This clonotype was recorded many times. The genes are TRBV2 and TRBJ2-3, with 9 nucleotides matching TRBD2. CDR3 size: 16 residues. V shed 1 base and J 4 bases; nucleotides not matched to a gene: 6. Germline V gene lookup returns CDR1 SNHLY and CDR2 FYNNEI. In DNA, the CDR3 is TGTGCCAGCAGTGAAGAGGCGGGGGGGTGGTCAGATACGCAGTATTTT. Amino acids: CASSEEAGGWSDTQYF.

This clonotype was detected many times. The chain has TRBV4-1 and TRBJ2-7; a weak D match, TRBD1 (6 bases). Germline-derived CDR1 and CDR2 are MGHRA and YSYEKL. There are 13 residues in the CDR3. Trimming stripped 5 bases from V and 3 bases from J, with 11 bases between. The CDR3 loop is CASSSRDNYEQYF. In DNA form, the CDR3 reads TGCGCCAGCAGCAGCCGGGACAACTACGAGCAGTACTTC.

A word on this clonotype: A read error may explain this, as a much larger clone is one base away. The chain combines TRBV7-2 with TRBJ2-2, with a tentative D call TRBD2 (7 bases). The CDR3 covers 15 residues. From germline, CDR1 is SGHTA and CDR2 FQGNSA. Written as DNA, the CDR3 is TGTGCCAGCAGCCTTGGGGGGGCGAACACCGGGGAGCTGCTTTTT. Its translation: CASSLGGANTGELLF.

This rearrangement joins TRBV27 to TRBJ2-3; D is ambiguous. The germline CDR1 and CDR2 sequences are MNHEY and SMNVEV (reference sequence). V lost 9 bases, J lost 2 bases, and 21 bases lay in between. The CDR3 consists of 16 residues. The CDR3 loop reads CASKPWPLRPTDTQYF. The CDR3 bases are TGTGCCAGTAAACCCTGGCCCCTCAGGCCCACAGATACGCAGTATTTT.

This clonotype showed up many times. The genes are TRBV7-2 and TRBJ2-3; TRBD2 matches at 11 bases. Unmatched junction bases numbered 5, after V lost 5 bases and J lost 4 bases. The CDR3 spans 15 residues. CDR1 is SGHTA, CDR2 FQGNSA, per germline. The CDR3 DNA reads as TGTGCCAGCAGCCGAACTAGCGGGAGTGCAGATACGCAGTATTTT. Translation: CASSRTSGSADTQYF.

This clonotype was detected many times. This chain links TRBV5-5 with TRBJ2-7, with D hard to call. This CDR3 is 12 amino acids long. Germline V gene lookup returns CDR1 SGHKS and CDR2 YYEKEE (reference sequence). The V end lost 5 bases, the J end lost 0 bases, and 6 bases lay between the germline ends. CDR3 region: CASRAPSYEQYF. DNA for the CDR3: TGTGCCAGCAGAGCTCCCTCCTACGAGCAGTACTTC.

This clonotype was found many times. V gene TRBV20-1 combines with J gene TRBJ2-3; no reliable D call. Germline-derived CDR1 and CDR2 are DFQATT and SNEGSKA (reference sequence). Trimming shortened V by 3 bases and J by 7 bases, and 11 bases separated the two germline ends. This CDR3 contains 12 residues. Here the CDR3 DNA reads TGCAGTGCTAGGGATGGAGTGAATACGCAGTATTTT. Translating gives CSARDGVNTQYF.

Comments on this clonotype: It may be a read error: a sequence one base away is much more abundant. This chain uses TRBV7-2 with TRBJ2-1; 8 bases match TRBD1. The germline V gene has CDR1 SGHTA and CDR2 FQGNSA. J lost 3 bases, V lost 5 bases, and 6 bases had no gene match. The length of the CDR3 is 15 residues. For the CDR3, the DNA is TGTGCCAGCAGCGCAGGGGGCAGTATCTACAATGAGCAGTTCTTC. Encoded protein: CASSAGGSIYNEQFF. The entire variable domain, with the rest obtained from reference TRBV7-2 and TRBJ2-1, is as follows: GAGVSQSPSNKVTEKGKDVELRCDPISGHTALYWYRQSLGQGLEFLIYFQGNSAPDKSGLPSDRFSAERTGGSVSTLTIQRTQQEDSAVYLCASSAGGSIYNEQFFGPGTRLTVL.

Ten or more counts support this clonotype. The V gene is TRBV4-1, the J gene TRBJ1-2; 9 nucleotides align to TRBD1. The CDR3 has 15 residues. Germline assignment: CDR1 MGHRA and CDR2 YSYEKL. The trim removed 1 base at V and 3 bases at J, leaving 3 bases unmatched. The CDR3 bases are TGCGCCAGCAGCCAAGTTGACAGGGGGGACTATGGCTACACCTTC. It encodes CASSQVDRGDYGYTF.

This clonotype was seen ten or more times. V usage is TRBV20-1 and J usage is TRBJ1-6; D is unclear. From germline, CDR1 is DFQATT and CDR2 SNEGSKA (reference sequence). The CDR3 contains 14 residues. CDR3 sequence: CSVAGSSYNSPLHF. CDR3 coding DNA: TGCAGCGTAGCGGGGAGCTCCTATAATTCACCCCTCCACTTT.

This clonotype has a handful of counts. V and J are TRBV13 and TRBJ2-7, with 8 positions matching TRBD1. Germline CDR1 reads PRHDT; CDR2 reads FYEKMQ (reference sequence). The CDR3 loop spans 15 amino acids. V was clipped by 4 bases and J by 6 bases; unmatched bases: 11. This chain's CDR3 is CASSSTGGLTPEQYF. The CDR3 DNA sequence: TGTGCCAGCAGCTCCACAGGGGGTCTTACCCCCGAGCAGTACTTC.

This clonotype was detected a few times. The chain is built from TRBV20-1 and TRBJ1-1; D gene ambiguous. V lost 0 bases, J lost 0 bases, and 8 bases lay in between. The CDR3 has 14 amino acids. Germline CDR1 DFQATT, CDR2 SNEGSKA (reference sequence). The CDR3 nucleotides are TGCAGTGCTAGAGATTACGGGCTGAACACTGAAGCTTTCTTT. It is translated as CSARDYGLNTEAFF.

Here the CDR3 DNA reads TGTGCCAGCAACCAAGCGGAGGTAGACGGGGAGCTGTTTTTT. Translation: CASNQAEVDGELFF. The chain couples TRBV5-5 to TRBJ2-2; D may be TRBD2 (5 bases). The CDR3 extends over 14 amino acids. V was pared by 6 bases and J by 7 bases, with 16 bases between. Germline CDR1 SGHKS, CDR2 YYEKEE (reference sequence). The full variable domain, in which reference TRBV5-5 and TRBJ2-2 provide the parts outside the CDR3, is DAGVTQSPTHLIKTRGQQVTLRCSPISGHKSVSWYQQVLGQGPQFIFQYYEKEERGRGNFPDRFSARQFPNYSSELNVNALLLGDSALYLCASNQAEVDGELFFGEGSRLTVL.

Of note for this clonotype: A read error may be the cause here, since a much bigger clone is one base away. The final CDR3 position lacks the conserved phenylalanine or tryptophan, pointing to a likely read error. V and J are TRBV7-3 and TRBJ2-5; D not resolved. From germline, CDR1 is SGHTA and CDR2 FQGTGA. The CDR3 extends over 14 amino acids. V lost 2 bases and J 3 bases, leaving 10 bases between the germline ends. The CDR3 reads CASSLDHNEETQYY. CDR3 nucleotides: TGTGCCAGCAGCTTAGACCATAACGAAGAGACCCAGTACTAC.

This clonotype was recorded at least ten times. The chain couples TRBV6-1 to TRBJ1-4; D may be TRBD1 (6 bases). From germline, CDR1 is MNHNS and CDR2 SASEGT. Trimming stripped 2 bases from V and 3 bases from J, with 10 bases between. This CDR3 comprises 15 residues. CDR3 protein: CASSERTASNEKLFF. The CDR3 DNA is TGTGCCAGCAGTGAACGGACAGCGTCTAATGAAAAACTGTTTTTT.

The chain employs TRBV5-1 and TRBJ2-7, with 9 bases identical to TRBD2. Germline CDR1 and CDR2: SGHRS and YFSETQ. The CDR3 runs to 17 residues. V dropped 0 bases and J dropped 8; count of bases not matched to a gene: 15. CDR3 in DNA: TGCGCCAGCAGCTTGGACCCCCTGCGGGGGGGGGACGAGCAGCAGTACTTC. Protein: CASSLDPLRGGDEQQYF. Together with reference TRBV5-1 and TRBJ2-7, the CDR3 gives the full variable domain: KAGVTQTPRYLIKTRGQQVTLSCSPISGHRSVSWYQQTPGQGLQFLFEYFSETQRNKGNFPGRFSGRQFSNSRSEMNVSTLELGDSALYLCASSLDPLRGGDEQQYFGPGTRLTVT.

This clonotype was detected many times. The chain joins TRBV14 to TRBJ1-2; D is possibly TRBD1 (5 bases). This CDR3 region has 14 residues. Germline V gene lookup returns CDR1 SGHDN and CDR2 FVKESK. V was shortened by 4 bases and J by 4 bases, with 13 bases between the two germline ends. The CDR3 bases are TGTGCCAGCAGCCCCTCCGGGGGTCCCTATGGCTACACCTTC. It encodes CASSPSGGPYGYTF.

This clonotype occurred many times. This chain links TRBV2 with TRBJ2-4; D remains ambiguous. The CDR3 runs 15 residues. CDR1 and CDR2 (germline): SNHLY, FYNNEI. The V and J ends lost 4 bases and 0 bases respectively, with 10 bases between them. The CDR3 DNA is TGTGCCAGCAGTGTGTCAGAATTAGCCAAAAACATTCAGTACTTC. Translated: CASSVSELAKNIQYF.

Turning to this clonotype: As the CDR3 is not closed by the conserved phenylalanine or tryptophan, this likely results from a read error. The chain carries TRBV10-3 and TRBJ2-3, with D possibly being TRBD2 (6 bases). V shed 8 bases and J shed 4 bases, with 19 bases lying between them. Per germline, CDR1 ENHRY and CDR2 SYGVKD. This CDR3 is 15 amino acids long. The CDR3 DNA is TGTGCCATCGGCCCCGTGGGGGGAGAGGCAGATACGCAGTATCTT. Protein product: CAIGPVGGEADTQYL.

In regard to this clonotype: A read error is possible here, since a much larger clone lies one base away. The V gene is TRBV28, the J gene TRBJ1-1; possible D gene TRBD1, 5 bases. This CDR3 is built from 14 residues. Germline V lookup: CDR1 MDHEN, CDR2 SYDVKM. The CDR3 reads CAGSIDDSGAEAFF. CDR3 nucleotide sequence: TGTGCCGGCAGTATCGACGACAGTGGCGCTGAAGCTTTCTTT.

This clonotype showed up many times. The V and J genes are TRBV5-5 and TRBJ2-7; D may be TRBD2 (5 bases). Between the trimmed V and J ends, which lost 2 bases and 2 bases, there was a span of 11 bases. Germline V lookup: CDR1 SGHKS, CDR2 YYEKEE (reference sequence). The CDR3 runs 14 residues. The CDR3 nucleotides are TGTGCCAGCAGCTTCGCGGGCGCTCCCTACGAGCAGTACTTC. Its translation is CASSFAGAPYEQYF.

Comment on this clonotype: Mismatch with germline at one junction end may stem from a read error. The chain couples TRBV27 to TRBJ1-1, with 9 bases aligning to TRBD1. The CDR3 runs to 13 residues. CDR1 MNHEY and CDR2 SMNVEV come from the germline V gene (reference sequence). The CDR3 DNA is TGTGCCAGCGGTTTTACAGGGGGCCGGGAAGCTTTCTTT. Its protein is CASGFTGGREAFF.

This clonotype appeared many times. The chain is built from TRBV4-2 and TRBJ2-7; possibly TRBD1 for D (6 bases). Trimming stripped 0 bases from V and 6 bases from J, with 18 bases between. The CDR3 contains 16 residues. Germline V gene sequence: CDR1 LGHNA, CDR2 YNFKEQ. CDR3 region: CASSQEGAAPGFEQYF. Written as DNA, the CDR3 is TGTGCCAGCAGCCAAGAGGGGGCAGCCCCTGGGTTCGAGCAGTACTTC.

This clonotype showed up many times. V gene TRBV4-3 combines with J gene TRBJ1-3, with a weak D call TRBD1 (5 bases). Germline assignment: CDR1 LGHNA and CDR2 YSLEER. The CDR3 totals 18 residues. Trimming removed 0 bases at V and 0 bases at J, with 15 bases between. Here the CDR3 DNA reads TGCGCCAGCAGCCAAGATTCCCCGGCAGGGAGCTCTGGAAACACCATATATTTT. Translation: CASSQDSPAGSSGNTIYF.

Worth noting for this clonotype: This clone may be a read error of a much larger clone one base away. The rearrangement joins TRBV7-9 to TRBJ1-4; the D is unclear. CDR1 is SEHNR, CDR2 FQNEAQ, per germline (reference sequence). The CDR3 sequence is 17 residues long. The CDR3 is CASSLAGGTGRNEKPFF. CDR3 nucleotide sequence: TGTGCCAGCAGCTTAGCGGGAGGAACGGGTCGGAATGAAAAACCGTTTTTT.

Note on this clonotype: This may stem from a read error, because a much larger clone lies one nucleotide away. The chain carries TRBV20-1 and TRBJ2-7; D gene ambiguous. This CDR3 has 14 amino acids. From germline, CDR1 is DFQATT and CDR2 SNEGSKA (reference sequence). The CDR3: CSARLKLSSYEQCF. CDR3 in DNA: TGCAGTGCTAGGTTAAAGTTAAGCTCCTACGAGCAGTGCTTC.

Many counts were recorded for this clonotype. The rearrangement links TRBV12-3 or TRBV12-4 to TRBJ1-5; 7 bases match TRBD1. The CDR3 loop spans 15 amino acids. V dropped 4 bases and J dropped 4; count of bases not matched to a gene: 7. This CDR3 reads CASSSSPTGNQPQHF. For the CDR3, the DNA is TGTGCCAGCAGTTCCTCCCCGACAGGGAATCAGCCCCAGCATTTT.

Regarding this clonotype: A clone one base away is much larger, so this may be a read error. This sequence joins TRBV19 and TRBJ2-6; no firm D call. The CDR3 is 19 residues long. Germline V lookup: CDR1 LNHDA, CDR2 SQIVND (reference sequence). V was trimmed by 5 bases and J by 6 bases, leaving 26 bases between them. The DNA of the CDR3 is TGTGCCAGTAGTGATGGACCCGGCGGTAGTCTCCGGGCGGCCAACGTCCTGACTTTC. The encoded protein is CASSDGPGGSLRAANVLTF.